Only one count was recorded for the clone carrying this TCR beta chain. What it binds is not known. The entry originates in a study of shared clonotypes between healthy human individuals. Findings of the study overall: An effect of sequencing depth on clonotype sharing among donors was expected. Sharing across a handful of donors was seen in around 5.1% of naive CD4 clonotypes.

Per the germline V gene, CDR1 is MNHEY and CDR2 is SMNVEV (reference sequence). The J segment lost 4 bases and the V segment lost 6 bases, leaving 5 bases of the junction unmatched. This CDR3 has 15 residues. The naive CD8 population came from CD45RO-negative cells selected for CCR7, without terminally differentiated effector memory CD45RA+ cells. Each sample came from a Caucasian adult donor living in Nashville, Tennessee. Each cell subset's genomic DNA was divided evenly among several immunoSEQ plates. Using immunoSEQ multiplex PCR, the repertoire was profiled, and TCRdb retains in-frame clones only, with some absent. The profile shows roughly 2,000,000 clones, around 93% of them singletons.

Material: naive CD8+ T cells from PBMCs. V and J are TRBV27 and TRBJ2-3; 12 nucleotides align to TRBD2. This TCR was recovered from a man younger than 35 in good health. Some clones in this sample may be carry-over from other donors' samples. CDR3 in amino acids: CASRTLAGGSDTQYF. In DNA form, the CDR3 reads TGTGCCAGCAGGACCCTAGCGGGAGGGTCAGATACGCAGTATTTT.